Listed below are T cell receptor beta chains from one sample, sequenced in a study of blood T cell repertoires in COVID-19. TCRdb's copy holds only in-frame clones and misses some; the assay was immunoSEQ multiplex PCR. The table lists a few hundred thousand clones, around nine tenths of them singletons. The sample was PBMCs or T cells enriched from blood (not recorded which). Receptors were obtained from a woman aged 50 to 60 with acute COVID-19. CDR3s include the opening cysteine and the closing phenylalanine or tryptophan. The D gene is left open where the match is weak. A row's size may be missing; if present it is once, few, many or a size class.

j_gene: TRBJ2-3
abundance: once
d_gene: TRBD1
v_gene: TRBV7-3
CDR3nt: TGTGCCAGCAGCTTTACAGGGGGAACAGATACGCAGTATTTT
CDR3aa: CASSFTGGTDTQYF

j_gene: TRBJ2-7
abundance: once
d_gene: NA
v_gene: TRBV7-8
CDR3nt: TGTGCCAGCAGCCCTAACTACGAGCAGTACTTC
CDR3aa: CASSPNYEQYF

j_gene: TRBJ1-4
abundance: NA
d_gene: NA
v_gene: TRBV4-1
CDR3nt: TGCGCCAGCAGCCCCCTCGGTGAAAAACTGTTTTTT
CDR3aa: CASSPLGEKLFF

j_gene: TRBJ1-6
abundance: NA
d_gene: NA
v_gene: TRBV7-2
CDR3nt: TGTGCCAGCAGCTTAGGGATGTCAGGGCTATCACCCCTCCACTTT
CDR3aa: CASSLGMSGLSPLHF

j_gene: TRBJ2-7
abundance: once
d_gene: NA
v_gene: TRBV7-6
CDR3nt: TGTGCCAGCAGCCTGGAGGGGAGCTCCTACGAGCAGTACTTC
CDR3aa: CASSLEGSSYEQYF

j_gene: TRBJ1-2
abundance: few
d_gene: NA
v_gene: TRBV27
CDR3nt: TGTGCCAGCAGTTTGGCCCCCTCGACGGGGGGAAGGTCTGGCTACACCTTC
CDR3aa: CASSLAPSTGGRSGYTF

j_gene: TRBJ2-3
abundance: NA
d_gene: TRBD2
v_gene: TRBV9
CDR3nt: TGTGCCAGCAGCGCCCAAACGGGACTAGCGCAAAATACGCAGTATTTT
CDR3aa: CASSAQTGLAQNTQYF

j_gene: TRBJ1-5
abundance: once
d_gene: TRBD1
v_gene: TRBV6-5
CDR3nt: TGTGCCAGCAGTAAGGACAGGGGAGAGAATCAGCCCCAGCATTTT
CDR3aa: CASSKDRGENQPQHF

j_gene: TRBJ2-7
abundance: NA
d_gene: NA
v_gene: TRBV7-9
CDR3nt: TGTGCCAGCAGCTTAGGGGGACTTCTCTACGAGCAGTACTTC
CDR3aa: CASSLGGLLYEQYF

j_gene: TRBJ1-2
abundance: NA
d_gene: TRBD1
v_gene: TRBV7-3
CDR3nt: TGTGCCAGCAGCATACAGGGGACCTATGGCTACACCTTC
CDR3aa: CASSIQGTYGYTF

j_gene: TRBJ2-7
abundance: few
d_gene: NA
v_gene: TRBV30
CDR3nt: TGTGCCTGGAGTGTACCAGGGCACCAGGCCTACGAGCAGTACTTC
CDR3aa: CAWSVPGHQAYEQYF

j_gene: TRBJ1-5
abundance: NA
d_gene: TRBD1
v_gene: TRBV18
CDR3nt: TGTGCCAGCTCACCTGGGACAGGGAAGAGGCAGCCCCAGCATTTT
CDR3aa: CASSPGTGKRQPQHF

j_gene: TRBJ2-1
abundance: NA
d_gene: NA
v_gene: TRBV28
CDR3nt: TGTGCCAGCATGCAGAACCACAATGAGCAGTTCTTC
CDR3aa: CASMQNHNEQFF

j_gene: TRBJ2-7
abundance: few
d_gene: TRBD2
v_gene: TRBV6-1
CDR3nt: TGTGCCAGCAGTGTAGAACTAGCGGGACAATCCTACGAGCAGTACTTC
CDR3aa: CASSVELAGQSYEQYF

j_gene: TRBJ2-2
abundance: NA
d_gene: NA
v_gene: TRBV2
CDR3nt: TGTGCCACCCAAGGGGGGGCGGTATCCGGGGAGCTGTTTTTT
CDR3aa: CATQGGAVSGELFF

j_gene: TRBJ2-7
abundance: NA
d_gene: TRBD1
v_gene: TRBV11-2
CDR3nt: TGTGCCAGCAGCTTAGGGACAGGGGACGAGCAGTACTTC
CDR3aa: CASSLGTGDEQYF

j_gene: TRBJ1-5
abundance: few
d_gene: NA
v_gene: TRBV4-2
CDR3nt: TGTGCCAGCAGCCAGGGCCTCAGGGGAGTGGGCAATCAGCCCCAGCATTTT
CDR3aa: CASSQGLRGVGNQPQHF

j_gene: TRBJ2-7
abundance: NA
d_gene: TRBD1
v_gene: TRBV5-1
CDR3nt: TGCGCCAGCAGCTTGACTATATTCAGCCGGGACAGGGAATCCTACGAGCAGTACTTC
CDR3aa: CASSLTIFSRDRESYEQYF

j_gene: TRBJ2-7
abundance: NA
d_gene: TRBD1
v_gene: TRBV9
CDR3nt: TGTGCCAGCAGCGCGACAGGGTTTGTCGACGAGCAGTACTTC
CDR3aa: CASSATGFVDEQYF

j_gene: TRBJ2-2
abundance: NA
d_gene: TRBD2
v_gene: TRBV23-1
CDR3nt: TGCGCCAGCGCCGAGTGGGGGACTAGTGGCAGCGCGTGGAACACCGGGGAGCTGTTTTTT
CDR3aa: CASAEWGTSGSAWNTGELFF

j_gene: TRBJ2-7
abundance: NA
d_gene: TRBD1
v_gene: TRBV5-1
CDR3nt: TGCGCCAGCAGCACGGGACAGGGAGGGGACGAGCAGTACTTC
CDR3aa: CASSTGQGGDEQYF

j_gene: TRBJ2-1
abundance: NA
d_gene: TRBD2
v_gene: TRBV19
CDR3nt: TGTGCCAGTAGTGCGACTAGCGCCTACAATGAGCAGTTCTTC
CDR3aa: CASSATSAYNEQFF

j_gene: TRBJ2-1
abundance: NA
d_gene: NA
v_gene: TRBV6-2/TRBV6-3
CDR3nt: TGTGCCAGCAGTTACTCTAGCGGAGTTTACAATGAGCAGTTCTTC
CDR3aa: CASSYSSGVYNEQFF

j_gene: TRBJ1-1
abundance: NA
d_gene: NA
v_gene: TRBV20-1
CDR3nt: TGCAGTGCTAGTTGGTGGCAGGGCTTGAGCACTGAAGCTTTCTTT
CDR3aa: CSASWWQGLSTEAFF

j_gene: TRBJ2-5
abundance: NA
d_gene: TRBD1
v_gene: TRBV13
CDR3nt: TGTGCCAGCAGCTTCTCGACAGGGGCGGAGACCCAGTACTTC
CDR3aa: CASSFSTGAETQYF

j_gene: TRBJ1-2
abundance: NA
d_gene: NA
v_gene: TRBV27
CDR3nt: TGTGCCAGCAGGACAACAGGGCAGGGCTACACCTTC
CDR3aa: CASRTTGQGYTF

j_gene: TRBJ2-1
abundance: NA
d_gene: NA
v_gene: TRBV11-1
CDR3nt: TGTGCCAGCAGCTTTACTCGACAGACCCCTCGCCCGTTCTTC
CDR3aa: CASSFTRQTPRPFF

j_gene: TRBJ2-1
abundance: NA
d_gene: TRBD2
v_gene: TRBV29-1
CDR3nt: TGCAGCGCCGATCTCGCGGGGGCCTACAATGAGCAGTTCTTC
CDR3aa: CSADLAGAYNEQFF

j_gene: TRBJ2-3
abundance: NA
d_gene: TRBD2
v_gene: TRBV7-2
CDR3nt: TGTGCCAGCAGCCCTGGGACTAGTCGCACAGATACGCAGTATTTT
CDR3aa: CASSPGTSRTDTQYF

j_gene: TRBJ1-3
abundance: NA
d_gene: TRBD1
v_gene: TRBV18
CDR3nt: TGTGCCAGCTCACCACAGCGCCAACAGGGGGCGGACACCATATATTTT
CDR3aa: CASSPQRQQGADTIYF

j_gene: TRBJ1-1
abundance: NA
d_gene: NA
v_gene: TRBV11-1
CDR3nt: TGTGCCAGCAGCTCTGCCCCCTACTATCTGAACACTGAAGCTTTCTTT
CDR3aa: CASSSAPYYLNTEAFF

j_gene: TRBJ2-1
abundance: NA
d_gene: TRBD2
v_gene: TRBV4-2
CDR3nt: TGTGCCAGCAGCCGATTAGCGGGAGTGAGCGATGAGCAGTTCTTC
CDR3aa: CASSRLAGVSDEQFF

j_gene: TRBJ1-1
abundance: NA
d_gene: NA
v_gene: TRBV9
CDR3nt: TGTGCCAGCAGCGTAGGTAACCACGGTCGGACTGAAGCTTTCTTT
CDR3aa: CASSVGNHGRTEAFF

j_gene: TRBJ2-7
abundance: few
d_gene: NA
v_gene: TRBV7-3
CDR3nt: TGTGCCAGCAGCTTATGTCAGACAGGCCAGGTGGCCTACGAGCAGTACTTC
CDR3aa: CASSLCQTGQVAYEQYF

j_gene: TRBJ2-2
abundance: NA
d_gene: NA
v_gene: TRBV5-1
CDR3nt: TGCGCCAGCAGCCTATACTCTAGAACCGTAATCACCGGGGAGCTGTTTTTT
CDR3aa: CASSLYSRTVITGELFF

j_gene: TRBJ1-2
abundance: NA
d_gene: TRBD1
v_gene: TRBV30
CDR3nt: TGTGCCTGGAGTACCACCGGACAGGGGGGATATGGCTACACCTTC
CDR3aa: CAWSTTGQGGYGYTF

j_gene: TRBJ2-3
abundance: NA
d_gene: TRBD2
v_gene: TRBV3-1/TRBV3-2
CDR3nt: TGTGCCAGCAGCCACGACGTGTCTAGCGGTATTAGCACAGATACGCAGTATTTT
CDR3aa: CASSHDVSSGISTDTQYF

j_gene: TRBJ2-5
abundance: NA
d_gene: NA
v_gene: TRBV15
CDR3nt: TGTGCCACCAGCAGAGGCCGGTTTGGAGAGACCCAGTACTTC
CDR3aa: CATSRGRFGETQYF

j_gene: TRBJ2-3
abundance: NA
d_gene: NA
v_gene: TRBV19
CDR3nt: TGTGCCAGTAGTAGTGGGGGCTGGGCAGATACGCAGTATTTT
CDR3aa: CASSSGGWADTQYF

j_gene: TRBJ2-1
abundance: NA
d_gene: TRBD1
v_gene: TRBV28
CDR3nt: TGTGCCAGCAGGAACCAGGGGGCTGATGAGCAGTTCTTC
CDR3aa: CASRNQGADEQFF

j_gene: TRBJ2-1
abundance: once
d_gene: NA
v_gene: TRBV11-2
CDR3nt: TGTGCCAGCAGCCGAACGGGACTTAACTTAGTTCATGAGCAGTTCTTC
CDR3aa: CASSRTGLNLVHEQFF

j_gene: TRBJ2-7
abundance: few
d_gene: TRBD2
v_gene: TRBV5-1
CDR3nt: TGCGCCAGCAGCTTGGGACTAGCGGGAGGGCTAGGCTACGAGCAGTACTTC
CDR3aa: CASSLGLAGGLGYEQYF

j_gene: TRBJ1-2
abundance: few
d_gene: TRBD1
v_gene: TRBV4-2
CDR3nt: TGTGCCAGCAGCCAGGGTGGGGGACAGGGGGCATGGTATGGCTACACCTTC
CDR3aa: CASSQGGGQGAWYGYTF

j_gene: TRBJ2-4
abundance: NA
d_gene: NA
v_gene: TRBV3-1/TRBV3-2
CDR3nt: TGTGCCAGCAGCCAATGGGAAACTTCGGGAACTCAGTACTTC
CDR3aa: CASSQWETSGTQYF

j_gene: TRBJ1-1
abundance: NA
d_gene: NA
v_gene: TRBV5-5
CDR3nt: TGTGCCAGCAGCCCAGTAGGAGGGGCGAACACTGAAGCTTTCTTT
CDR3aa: CASSPVGGANTEAFF